This T cell receptor (beta chain) was observed in a study of blood T cell repertoires in COVID-19. For the study at large: Some COVID-19 samples were acute and others convalescent; all came from the United States, Italy and Spain. Sources were T cells, B-cell-depleted T cells, or PBMCs; the material itself was cDNA or gDNA.

Seattle researchers signed up patients amid active infection and tracked them longitudinally. This CDR3 spans 15 amino acids. V lost 4 bases to trimming and J lost 0 bases, with 11 bases between them. Per the original methods: Amplification with reference gene primers provided the estimates of nucleated cell counts. TCRdb keeps only in-frame clones here, not all; method: immunoSEQ multiplex PCR. Clone size and the V and J calls come from that table; the DNA yielded D and trimming. The table includes hundreds of thousands of clones, about 90% detected once. The V gene is TRBV5-3, the J gene TRBJ1-3; tentative D call: TRBD1 (6 bases). TRBV5-3 is an open reading frame whose function is uncertain. The receptor was derived from a woman in her sixties or seventies with COVID-19, enrolled during active disease. Sequencing input: peripheral blood. CDR3: CARSMGQFSGNTIYF. The CDR3 bases are TGTGCCAGAAGCATGGGACAATTCTCTGGAAACACCATATATTTT.